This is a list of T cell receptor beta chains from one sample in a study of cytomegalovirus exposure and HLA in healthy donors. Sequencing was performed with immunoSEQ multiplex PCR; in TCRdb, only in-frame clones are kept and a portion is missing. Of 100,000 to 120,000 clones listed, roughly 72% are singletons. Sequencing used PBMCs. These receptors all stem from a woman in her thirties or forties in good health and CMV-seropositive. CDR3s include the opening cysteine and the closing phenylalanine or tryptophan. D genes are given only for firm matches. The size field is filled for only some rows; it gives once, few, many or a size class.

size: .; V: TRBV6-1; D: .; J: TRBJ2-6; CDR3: CASSESQGSGANVLTF; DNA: TGTGCCAGCAGTGAGTCACAGGGCTCTGGGGCCAACGTCCTGACTTTC
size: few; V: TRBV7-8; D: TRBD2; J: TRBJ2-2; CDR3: CASSSQRGLAGGRGGELFF; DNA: TGTGCCAGCAGCTCCCAAAGGGGACTAGCGGGGGGCCGGGGCGGGGAGCTGTTTTTT
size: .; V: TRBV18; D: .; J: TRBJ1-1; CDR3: CASSPRGMNTEAFF; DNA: TGTGCCAGCTCACCCAGGGGCATGAACACTGAAGCTTTCTTT
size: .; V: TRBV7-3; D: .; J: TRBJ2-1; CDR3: CASSLAATLYNEQFF; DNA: TGTGCCAGCAGCTTGGCGGCTACTCTATACAATGAGCAGTTCTTC
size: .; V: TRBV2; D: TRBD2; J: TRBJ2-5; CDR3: CASSEGLAWGTQYF; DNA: TGTGCCAGCAGTGAGGGACTAGCATGGGGGACCCAGTACTTC
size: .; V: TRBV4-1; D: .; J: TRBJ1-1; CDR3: CASSQSGGGTEAFF; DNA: TGCGCCAGCAGCCAATCGGGGGGTGGGACTGAAGCTTTCTTT
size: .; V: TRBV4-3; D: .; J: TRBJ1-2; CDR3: CASSSYGGRGLDGYTF; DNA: TGCGCCAGCAGCTCCTACGGGGGTCGGGGCCTGGATGGCTACACCTTC
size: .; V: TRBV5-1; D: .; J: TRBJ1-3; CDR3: CASGLTGPGEGTIYF; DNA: TGCGCCAGCGGATTAACGGGGCCGGGGGAAGGCACCATATATTTT
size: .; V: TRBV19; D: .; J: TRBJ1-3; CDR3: CASSSTGNTIYF; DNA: TGTGCCAGTAGTTCTACCGGAAACACCATATATTTT
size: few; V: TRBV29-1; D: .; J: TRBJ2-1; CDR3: CSVGWGQAEQFF; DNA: TGCAGCGTTGGGTGGGGGCAAGCTGAGCAGTTCTTC
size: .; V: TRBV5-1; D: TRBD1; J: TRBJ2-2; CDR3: CASSPQGALGTGELFF; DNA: TGCGCCAGCAGCCCACAGGGGGCGCTTGGGACCGGGGAGCTGTTTTTT
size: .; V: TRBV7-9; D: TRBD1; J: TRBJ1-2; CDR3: CSSSSGLSLTGTGSGYTF; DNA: TGTTCCAGCAGCTCCGGCTTAAGTCTTACCGGGACAGGGAGTGGCTACACCTTC
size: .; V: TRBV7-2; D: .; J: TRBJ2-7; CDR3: CASSHPGLSYEQYF; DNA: TGTGCCAGCAGCCACCCAGGCCTCTCCTACGAGCAGTACTTC
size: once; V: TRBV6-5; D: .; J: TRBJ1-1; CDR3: CASSRRVVMNTEAFF; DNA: TGTGCCAGCAGCAGACGGGTAGTCATGAACACTGAAGCTTTCTTT
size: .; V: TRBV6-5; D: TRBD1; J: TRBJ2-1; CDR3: CASTSDRQLFF; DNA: TGTGCCAGCACCTCGGACAGGCAACTGTTCTTC
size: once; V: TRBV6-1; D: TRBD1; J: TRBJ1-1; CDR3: CASSEVVGQGTEAFF; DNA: TGTGCCAGCAGTGAAGTCGTAGGACAGGGCACTGAAGCTTTCTTT
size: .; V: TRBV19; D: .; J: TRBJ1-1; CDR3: CASSIEDRLNTEAFF; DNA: TGTGCCAGTAGTATAGAGGACAGATTGAACACTGAAGCTTTCTTT
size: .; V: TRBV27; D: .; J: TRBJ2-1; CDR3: CASSLGSSYNEQFF; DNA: TGTGCCAGCAGCCTAGGGAGCTCCTACAATGAGCAGTTCTTC
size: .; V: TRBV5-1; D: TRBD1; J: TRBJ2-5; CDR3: CASSWDSQETQYF; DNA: TGCGCCAGCAGCTGGGACAGTCAAGAGACCCAGTACTTC
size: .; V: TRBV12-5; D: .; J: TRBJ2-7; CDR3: CASGLREVYEQYF; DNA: TGTGCTAGTGGTTTGAGGGAGGTATACGAGCAGTACTTC
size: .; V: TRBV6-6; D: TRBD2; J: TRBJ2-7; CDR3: CASSYPGTSGSYEQYF; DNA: TGTGCCAGCAGTTACCCGGGGACTAGCGGTTCCTACGAGCAGTACTTC
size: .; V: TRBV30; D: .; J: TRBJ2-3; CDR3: CAWKALGASTDTQYF; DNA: TGTGCCTGGAAGGCTTTGGGGGCCAGCACAGATACGCAGTATTTT
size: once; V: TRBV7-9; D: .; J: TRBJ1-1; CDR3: CASSTPAEAFF; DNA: TGTGCCAGCAGCACCCCGGCTGAAGCTTTCTTT
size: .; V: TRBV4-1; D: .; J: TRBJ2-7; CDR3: CASSQVSGALGEQYF; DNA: TGCGCCAGCAGCCAAGTGTCAGGGGCCCTTGGGGAGCAGTACTTC
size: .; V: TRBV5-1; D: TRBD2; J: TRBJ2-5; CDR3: CASSSGQGLLAGIQETQYF; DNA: TGCGCCAGCAGCAGTGGACAGGGTTTACTAGCGGGGATACAAGAGACCCAGTACTTC
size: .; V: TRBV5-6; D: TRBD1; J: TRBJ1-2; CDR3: CASSPGTGGLTSGGYTF; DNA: TGTGCCAGCAGCCCCGGGACAGGGGGCCTTACGTCGGGGGGCTACACCTTC
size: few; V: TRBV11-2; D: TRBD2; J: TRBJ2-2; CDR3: CASSLVGGDTGELFF; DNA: TGTGCCAGCAGCTTAGTGGGGGGGGACACCGGGGAGCTGTTTTTT
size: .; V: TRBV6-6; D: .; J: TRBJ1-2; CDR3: CASSRREGYTF; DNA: TGTGCCAGCAGTCGCAGGGAAGGCTACACCTTC
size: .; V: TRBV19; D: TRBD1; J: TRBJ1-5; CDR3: CASSIGTANQPQHF; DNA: TGTGCCAGTAGTATCGGGACAGCAAATCAGCCCCAGCATTTT
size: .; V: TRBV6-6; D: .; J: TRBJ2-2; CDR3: CASSPQGSNTGELFF; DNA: TGTGCCAGCAGTCCACAGGGATCGAACACCGGGGAGCTGTTTTTT
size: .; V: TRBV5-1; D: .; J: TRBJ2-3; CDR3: CASSFRQLVTDTQYF; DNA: TGCGCCAGCAGCTTTCGACAGCTAGTCACAGATACGCAGTATTTT
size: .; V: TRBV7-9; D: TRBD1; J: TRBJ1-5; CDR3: CASSEQGEDQPQHF; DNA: TGTGCCAGCAGCGAACAGGGGGAGGATCAGCCCCAGCATTTT
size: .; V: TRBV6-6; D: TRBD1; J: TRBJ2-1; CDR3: CASRTGQGISEQFF; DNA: TGTGCCAGCAGAACGGGACAGGGAATTAGTGAGCAGTTCTTC
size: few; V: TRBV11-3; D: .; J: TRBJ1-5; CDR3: CASWGLDYSNQPQHF; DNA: TGTGCCAGCTGGGGGCTGGATTATAGCAATCAGCCCCAGCATTTT
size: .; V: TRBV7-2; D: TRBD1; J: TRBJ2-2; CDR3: CASSYRQGGTGELFF; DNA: TGTGCCAGCAGCTACCGACAGGGGGGCACCGGGGAGCTGTTTTTT
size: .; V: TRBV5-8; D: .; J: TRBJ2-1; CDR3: CASSSRGRPGENEQFF; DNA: TGTGCCAGCAGCTCCAGAGGTCGCCCAGGGGAGAATGAGCAGTTCTTC
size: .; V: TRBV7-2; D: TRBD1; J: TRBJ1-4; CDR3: CASSPGAPTGGSVKLFF; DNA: TGTGCCAGCAGCCCAGGCGCGCCGACAGGGGGGTCGGTAAAACTGTTTTTT
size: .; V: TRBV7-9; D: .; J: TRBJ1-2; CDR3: CASSLAGTYGYTF; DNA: TGTGCCAGCAGCTTAGCGGGCACGTACGGCTACACCTTC
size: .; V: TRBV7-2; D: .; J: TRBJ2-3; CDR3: CASSPQGTSTDTQYF; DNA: TGTGCCAGCAGCCCCCAGGGTACTAGCACAGATACGCAGTATTTT
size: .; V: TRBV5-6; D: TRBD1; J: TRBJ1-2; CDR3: CASSRDRQLGGYTF; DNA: TGTGCCAGCAGCCGGGACAGGCAATTAGGGGGCTACACCTTC
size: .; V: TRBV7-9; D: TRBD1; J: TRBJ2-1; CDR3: CASSLGGGSPYNEQFF; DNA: TGTGCCAGCAGCTTAGGAGGGGGCAGCCCCTACAATGAGCAGTTCTTC
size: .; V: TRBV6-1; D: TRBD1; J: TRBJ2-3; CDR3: CASSEWFRQGATTSTDTQYF; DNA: TGTGCCAGCAGTGAATGGTTTCGACAGGGGGCGACGACTAGCACAGATACGCAGTATTTT
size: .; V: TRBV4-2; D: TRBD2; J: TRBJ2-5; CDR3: CASSQDASGAQETQYF; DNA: TGTGCCAGCAGCCAAGATGCCAGCGGGGCCCAAGAGACCCAGTACTTC
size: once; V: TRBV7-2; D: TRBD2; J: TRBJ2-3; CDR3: CAKGTSGRAGTDTQYF; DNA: TGTGCCAAGGGGACTAGCGGGAGGGCCGGCACAGATACGCAGTATTTT
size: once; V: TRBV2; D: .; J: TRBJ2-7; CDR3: CASSDESLNSYEQYF; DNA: TGTGCCAGCAGTGATGAAAGCTTAAACTCCTACGAGCAGTACTTC
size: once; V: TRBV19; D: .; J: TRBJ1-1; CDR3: CASSFARQKAFF; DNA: TGTGCCAGTAGTTTCGCCAGGCAGAAAGCTTTCTTT
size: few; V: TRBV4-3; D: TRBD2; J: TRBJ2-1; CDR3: CASSQAAGGAYNEQFF; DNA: TGCGCCAGCAGCCAAGCGGCGGGGGGGGCCTACAATGAGCAGTTCTTC
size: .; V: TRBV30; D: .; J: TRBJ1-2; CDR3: CAWSVGGAPYGYTF; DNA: TGTGCCTGGAGTGTAGGGGGGGCCCCTTATGGCTACACCTTC
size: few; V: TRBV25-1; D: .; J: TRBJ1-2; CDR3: CASSQGGSGYTF; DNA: TGTGCCAGCAGTCAGGGAGGATCGGGCTACACCTTC
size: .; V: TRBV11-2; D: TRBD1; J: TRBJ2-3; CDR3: CASSYSTGVTRTDTQYF; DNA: TGTGCCAGCAGCTATTCCACAGGGGTCACACGCACAGATACGCAGTATTTT
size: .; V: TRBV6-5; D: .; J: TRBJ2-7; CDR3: CASSYHQGRGEQYF; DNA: TGTGCCAGCAGTTACCATCAGGGGAGGGGAGAGCAGTACTTC
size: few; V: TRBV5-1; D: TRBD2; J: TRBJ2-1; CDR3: CASSLVLAGNNEQFF; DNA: TGCGCCAGCAGCTTGGTTTTAGCGGGCAACAATGAGCAGTTCTTC
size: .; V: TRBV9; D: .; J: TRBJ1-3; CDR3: CASSKGGAGNTIYF; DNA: TGTGCCAGCAGCAAGGGGGGGGCTGGAAACACCATATATTTT
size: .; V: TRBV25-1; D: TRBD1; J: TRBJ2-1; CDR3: CASSQGQSNDEQFF; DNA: TGTGCCAGCAGTCAGGGACAGAGTAACGATGAGCAGTTCTTC
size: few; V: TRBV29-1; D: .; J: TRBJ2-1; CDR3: CSVYAAQGSNYNEQFF; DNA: TGCAGCGTTTATGCCGCTCAGGGGTCCAACTACAATGAGCAGTTCTTC
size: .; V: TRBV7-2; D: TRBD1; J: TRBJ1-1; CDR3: CASSRGQMNTEAFF; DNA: TGTGCCAGCAGCAGGGGACAGATGAACACTGAAGCTTTCTTT
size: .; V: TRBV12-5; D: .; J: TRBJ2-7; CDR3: CASGPGHPPYEQYF; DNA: TGTGCTAGTGGCCCTGGACACCCACCCTACGAGCAGTACTTC
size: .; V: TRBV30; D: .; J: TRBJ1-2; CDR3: CAWDRRNYGYTF; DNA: TGTGCCTGGGACAGGCGTAACTATGGCTACACCTTC
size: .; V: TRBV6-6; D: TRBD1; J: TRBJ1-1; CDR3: CASRQGMAEAFF; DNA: TGTGCCAGCAGACAGGGGATGGCTGAAGCTTTCTTT